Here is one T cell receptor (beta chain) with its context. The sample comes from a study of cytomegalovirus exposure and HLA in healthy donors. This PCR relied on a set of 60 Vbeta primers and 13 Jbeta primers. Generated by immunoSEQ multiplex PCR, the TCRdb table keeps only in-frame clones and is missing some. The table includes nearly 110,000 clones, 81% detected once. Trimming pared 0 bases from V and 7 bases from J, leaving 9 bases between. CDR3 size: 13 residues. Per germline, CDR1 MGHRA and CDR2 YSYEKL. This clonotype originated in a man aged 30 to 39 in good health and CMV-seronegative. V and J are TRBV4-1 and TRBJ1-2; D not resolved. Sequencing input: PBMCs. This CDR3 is CASSQDRGLGYTF. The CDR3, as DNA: TGCGCCAGCAGCCAAGATCGAGGGCTTGGCTACACCTTC.